These 11 T cell receptor beta chains were all obtained from the same sample, sequenced in a study of CD8+CD57+ T cells in acquired aplastic anemia. According to the study, genomic DNA was the template for TCR beta VDJ and CDR3 profiling. Using its own MiXCR run on the reads, TCRdb lists one record per CDR3 protein. The sample yields about 220,000 distinct CDR3 sequences, 30% to 40% seen once. The specimen sequenced was sorted CD4+, CD8+, or CD8+CD57+ T cells (not recorded which) from PBMCs. All receptors derive from a human donor in good health, serving as a control.

This chain links TRBV20-1 with TRBJ2-5; 9 bases fit TRBD1. V was pared by 2 bases and J by 1 base, with 8 bases of the junction left unmatched. Germline lookup yields CDR1 DFQATT and CDR2 SNEGSKA (reference sequence). The CDR3 sequence is 16 residues long. The CDR3 DNA reads TGCAGTGCTAGAAGATGGGACAGGGTTACCCAAGAGACCCAGTACTTC. It codes for CSARRWDRVTQETQYF.

Note on this clonotype: A much larger clone sits a single nucleotide away, making a read error possible. The missing conserved phenylalanine or tryptophan at the end of this CDR3 makes a read error likely. The chain carries TRBV9 and TRBJ1-1; no reliable D call. CDR1 is SGDLS, CDR2 YYNGEE, per germline. V was clipped by 0 bases and J by 0 bases, with 9 bases between them. The length of the CDR3 is 15 residues. DNA of the CDR3: TGTGCCAGCAGCGTAGACGGCAGAGTGAACACTGAAGCTTTCCTT. Translation: CASSVDGRVNTEAFL.

V is TRBV10-3 and J is TRBJ1-2, with TRBD1 matching over 8 bases. Germline V gene sequence: CDR1 ENHRY, CDR2 SYGVKD. Trimming at V came to 2 bases and at J to 4 bases, leaving 3 bases not matched to a gene. This CDR3 region has 14 residues. CDR3 amino acids: CAISEETGAYGYTF. DNA of the CDR3: TGTGCCATCAGTGAGGAGACAGGGGCCTATGGCTACACCTTC.

In its sample, this clonotype was seen many times. CDR3 protein: CASSRTRGILSYEQYF. CDR3 DNA sequence: TGTGCCAGCAGCCGAACCAGGGGTATCCTTAGCTACGAGCAGTACTTC. The chain couples TRBV3-1 to TRBJ2-7; D is perhaps TRBD1 (6 bases). The CDR3 spans 16 residues. Deletions cut 4 bases from V and 3 bases from J, with 19 bases between. Germline V gene sequence: CDR1 LGHDT, CDR2 YNNKEL (reference sequence).

On this clonotype: Since a much larger clone is just one base distant, this may be a read error. V gene TRBV7-2 combines with J gene TRBJ2-7; 9 bases match TRBD2. The CDR3 contains 18 residues. Germline lookup yields CDR1 SGHTA and CDR2 FQGNSA. Germline trimming cut 0 bases from V and 1 base from J; bases unmatched to any gene: 10. The CDR3 here is CASSLAFYETSGSYEQYF. The CDR3 nucleotides read TGTGCCAGCAGCTTAGCTTTCTACGAGACTAGCGGTTCCTACGAGCAGTACTTC.

In regard to this clonotype: The junction differs from germline at one of its ends, possibly a read error. J is TRBJ1-3 and V is TRBV6-8, with D unclear. The germline gives CDR1 MNHGY, CDR2 SAAAGT. CDR3 length: 16 residues. The DNA for the CDR3 is TGTGCCAGCAGTTACTCGCGCGGGAGCTCTGGAAGCACCATATATTTT. Its protein product is CASSYSRGSSGSTIYF.

The chain joins TRBV7-2 to TRBJ2-7; tentatively, D is TRBD2 (6 bases). The V gene lost 2 bases and the J gene lost 0 bases, with 11 bases spanning the gap. There are 15 residues in the CDR3. Per germline, CDR1 SGHTA and CDR2 FQGNSA. DNA for the CDR3: TGTGCCAGCAGCTTATCTGCGGGGAGCTCCTACGAGCAGTACTTC. Encoded protein: CASSLSAGSSYEQYF.

This clonotype was recorded many times. The chain is built from TRBV11-2 and TRBJ2-7; 9 bases agree with TRBD1. The junction had 11 bases not matched to a gene; V was cut back by 5 bases and J by 6 bases. The length of the CDR3 is 15 residues. CDR1 and CDR2 from the germline V gene are SGHAT and FQNNGV. The CDR3 region is CASSPSPGTGFEQYF. For the CDR3, the DNA is TGTGCCAGCAGCCCGAGTCCCGGGACAGGGTTCGAGCAGTACTTC.

Comment on this clonotype: At one of its ends the junction is not consistent with the germline gene, which may arise from a read error. The rearrangement links TRBV5-1 to TRBJ1-3; the D is unclear. CDR1 SGHRS and CDR2 YFSETQ come from the germline V gene. The CDR3 totals 13 residues. The CDR3 loop is CASSSATGNTTYF. CDR3 bases: TGCGCCAGCAGCTCTGCCACTGGAAACACCACATATTTT.

DNA of the CDR3: TGCGCCAGCAGCCCCCGGACAGGGACTAGAATAGAGACCCAGTACTTC. Translation gives CASSPRTGTRIETQYF. The chain links TRBV10-2 to TRBJ2-5; D tentatively fits TRBD1 or TRBD2 (8 bases each). There are 16 residues in the CDR3. Trimming took 6 bases from V and 4 from J, leaving 21 bases between them. Germline CDR1 reads WSHSY; CDR2 reads SAAADI.

This chain links TRBV7-3 with TRBJ2-3; 7 positions agree with TRBD1. The end of the DNA is better explained by TRBJ1-5, so the J call may be wrong. The CDR3 has 15 amino acids. Germline V gene sequence: CDR1 SGHTA, CDR2 FQGTGA. CDR3 residues: CASSLDSGGTDTQHF. The CDR3 nucleotides read TGTGCCAGCAGCTTAGATAGCGGGGGGACAGATACGCAGCATTTT.